This T cell receptor beta chain comes out of a study of esophageal squamous cell carcinoma under preoperative chemotherapy. Background on the study: TCR repertoires were profiled from both peripheral blood T cells and tumor-infiltrating lymphocytes.

Regarding time point: before preoperative PTX-NDP chemotherapy. TCRdb reprocessed the PCR reads via MiXCR and lists one record per CDR3 protein. The sample carries more than 15,000 distinct CDR3 sequences, more than 45% recorded once. Trimming took off 5 bases at V and 5 bases at J, with 4 bases between the two ends. Germline CDR1 is SEHNR and CDR2 is FQNEAQ (reference sequence). The CDR3 runs 11 residues. Broader study findings: After treatment, tumor-infiltrating lymphocytes apparently came partly from blood T cells.

Of note for this clonotype: The antigen remains undetermined.

The sequence came from a human donor with esophageal squamous cell carcinoma. The donor label of this sample is uncertain. The specimen was collected from a patient given preoperative chemotherapy. The chain recombines TRBV7-9 with TRBJ2-1, with D uncertain. The CDR3 sequence: CASSRNNEQFF. DNA of the CDR3: TGTGCCAGCAGCCGGAACAATGAGCAGTTCTTC.